Listed below are T cell receptor delta chains from one sample, sequenced in a study of gamma-delta chains in newborns, infants, children. TCRdb re-called the reads using CATT. The sample has about 8,300 delta-chain clones; about 1.5% are singletons. Sample: blood. The receptors come from a child who was a newborn, infant or young child, either healthy, febrile or measles-vaccinated (not recorded which). The CDR3 runs from the conserved cysteine through the conserved F or W. A D gene is named only where the DNA matches it firmly. Some rows have no size entry. The others give once, few or many, or a class for an expanded clone.

cdr3_length	j_call	clone_size	v_call	d_call	cdr3_aa	cdr3_nt
19	TRDJ1	medium-sized	TRDV1	TRDD3	CALGELFPHWGAYTDKLIF	TGTGCTCTTGGGGAACTTTTTCCCCACTGGGGGGCTTACACCGATAAACTCATCTTT
15	TRDJ1	medium-sized	TRDV1	.	CALGEPTKYTDKLIF	TGTGCTCTTGGGGAACCGACGAAGTACACCGATAAACTCATCTTT
20	TRDJ3	.	TRDV2	.	CACDTRLGPHLSWGTRQMFF	TGTGCCTGTGACACGAGACTGGGACCCCACCTCTCCTGGGGCACCCGACAGATGTTTTTC
20	TRDJ1	medium-sized	TRDV1	TRDD3	CALGESGATGILRYTDKLIF	TGTGCTCTTGGGGAATCGGGTGCGACGGGGATACTAAGGTACACCGATAAACTCATCTTT
22	TRDJ1	medium-sized	TRDV1	TRDD3	CALGERLPFFLLGAAYTDKLIF	TGTGCTCTTGGGGAACGGCTTCCTTTCTTTCTACTGGGGGCCGCGTACACCGATAAACTCATCTTT
21	TRDJ1	many	TRDV1	.	CALGELYEAFLVLGDTDKLIF	TGTGCTCTTGGGGAACTATACGAGGCCTTCCTAGTACTGGGGGACACCGATAAACTCATCTTT
21	TRDJ1	medium-sized	TRDV2	TRDD3	CACDTGSTGGPPSTYTDKLIF	TGTGCCTGTGACACAGGATCTACTGGGGGACCTCCCTCGACGTACACCGATAAACTCATCTTT
24	TRDJ1	few	TRDV1	TRDD3	CALGEPPQLPTSRYWGIRTDKLIF	TGTGCTCTTGGGGAGCCCCCTCAACTTCCTACATCGAGGTACTGGGGGATACGGACCGATAAACTCATCTTT
18	TRDJ1	medium-sized	TRDV1	TRDD3	CALGDLRDWGGYTDKLIF	TGTGCTCTTGGGGATCTACGAGACTGGGGGGGGTACACCGATAAACTCATCTTT
24	TRDJ3	.	TRDV1	.	CALGELNFTFKGIPRSWDTRQMFF	TGTGCTCTTGGGGAACTAAATTTTACCTTTAAGGGAATACCCCGCTCCTGGGACACCCGACAGATGTTTTTC
15	TRDJ1	large	TRDV2	TRDD3	CACDSTGGNTDKLIF	TGTGCCTGTGACAGTACTGGGGGTAACACCGATAAACTCATCTTT
17	TRDJ1	few	TRDV1	TRDD2	CALGESALPTRRGQLIF	TGTGCTCTTGGGGAATCCGCCCTTCCTACTCGTCGGGGGCAACTCATCTTT
22	TRDJ1	medium-sized	TRDV3	.	CAFRKGLPTHWGISRYTDKLIF	TGTGCCTTCCGGAAGGGCCTTCCTACGCATTGGGGGATATCCCGCTACACCGATAAACTCATCTTT
22	TRDJ1	.	TRDV1	.	CALGGPPCVSWGSIPYTDKLIF	TGCGCTCTTGGGGGCCCCCCGTGTGTAAGTTGGGGGTCGATACCGTACACCGATAAACTCATCTTC
22	TRDJ1	few	TRDV1	.	CALGSTSPQRSKGANSSDKLIF	TGTGCTCTTGGGTCCACATCCCCCCAACGGTCAAAGGGGGCTAATAGCTCCGATAAACTCATCTTT
17	TRDJ1	few	TRDV1	.	CALGEPSPLVLEPKLIF	TGTGCTCTTGGGGAACCTTCCCCCCTGGTACTGGAGCCTAAACTCATCTTT
20	TRDJ3	.	TRDV2	.	CACDTAFGVESTRDTRQMFF	TGTGCCTGCGACACCGCCTTCGGGGTTGAGAGTACTCGGGACACCCGACAGATGTTTTTC
18	TRDJ1	medium-sized	TRDV1	.	CALGEASYWGPFTDKLIF	TGTGCTCTTGGGGAAGCTTCCTACTGGGGTCCTTTCACCGATAAACTCATCTTT
20	TRDJ1	few	TRDV1	TRDD3	CALGNGSLGDTRERWGKLIF	TGTGCTCTTGGGAATGGGTCTCTGGGGGATACGCGTGAAAGGTGGGGTAAACTCATCTTT
19	TRDJ1	medium-sized	TRDV1	.	CALGDSLSPSNLYTDKLIF	TGTGCTCTTGGGGACTCCTTAAGCCCTAGTAACTTGTACACCGATAAACTCATCTTT
20	TRDJ1	medium-sized	TRDV1	.	CALGTPYRPGVLMYTDKLIF	TGTGCTCTTGGGACACCTTACCGACCGGGGGTTCTCATGTACACCGATAAACTCATCTTT
21	TRDJ1	.	TRDV1	.	CALGPPSFGDTFNYLTDKLIF	TGTGCTCTTGGGCCGCCTTCCTTTGGGGATACTTTTAACTACCTTACCGATAAACTCATCTTT
17	TRDJ1	few	TRDV1	.	CALGGRNTGSQRGKLIF	TGTGCCCTTGGTGGGCGCAACACTGGGAGCCAGAGGGGTAAACTCATCTTT
19	TRDJ3	few	TRDV1	TRDD3	CALGEPTGGYIRDTRQMFF	TGTGCTCTTGGGGAACCTACTGGGGGGTACATCCGGGACACCCGACAGATGTTTTTC
19	TRDJ3	.	TRDV1	.	CALGEPKRPLTWDTRQMFF	TGTGCTCTTGGGGAACCTAAAAGACCCTTAACCTGGGACACCCGACAGATGTTTTTC
18	TRDJ1	medium-sized	TRDV1	TRDD3	CALGGLPGLGEHTDKLIF	TGTGCTCTTGGGGGCCTACCTGGTCTGGGGGAACACACCGATAAACTCATCTTT
20	TRDJ1	.	TRDV1	TRDD3	CALGRFHTGGSGPRGDKLIF	TGTGCTCTTGGGAGGTTTCATACTGGGGGATCCGGGCCCCGGGGCGATAAACTCATCTTT
21	TRDJ3	medium-sized	TRDV1	TRDD2	CALGEGLPTAKSSWDTRQMFF	TGTGCTCTTGGGGAAGGCCTTCCTACTGCCAAGAGCTCCTGGGACACCCGACAGATGTTTTTC
19	TRDJ3	.	TRDV2	TRDD3	CACDTAGGGRAWDTRQMFF	TGTGCCTGTGACACCGCTGGGGGAGGAAGGGCCTGGGACACCCGACAGATGTTTTTC
21	TRDJ3	.	TRDV1	TRDD3	CALGDSRTGGHHSWDTRQMFF	TGTGCTCTTGGGGACTCTCGTACTGGGGGTCACCACTCCTGGGACACCCGACAGATGTTTTTC
21	TRDJ3	medium-sized	TRDV2	TRDD3	CACDTAGGFGVSSWDTRQMFF	TGTGCCTGTGACACCGCCGGGGGATTCGGCGTTAGCTCCTGGGACACCCGACAGATGTTTTTC
19	TRDJ1	medium-sized	TRDV1	TRDD2	CALGELPYFLRYTGTKLIF	TGTGCTCTTGGGGAACTCCCCTACTTCCTACGCTATACTGGGACCAAACTCATCTTT
17	TRDJ1	few	TRDV1	TRDD3	CALGELPPGDTTDKLIF	TGCGCTCTTGGGGAACTTCCTCCGGGGGATACCACCGATAAACTCATCTTT
26	TRDJ1	.	TRDV1	TRDD2	CALGERPSYSPYWYLGYWQYTDKLIF	TGTGCTCTTGGGGAACGACCTTCCTACAGTCCGTACTGGTATTTGGGGTATTGGCAGTACACCGATAAACTCATCTTT
18	TRDJ1	medium-sized	TRDV1	.	CALGERVLGATYTDKLIF	TGTGCTCTTGGGGAACGGGTCTTGGGGGCCACGTACACCGATAAACTCATCTTT
22	TRDJ1	few	TRDV1	.	CALGELACPLGPTQRATDKLIF	TGTGCTCTTGGGGAACTAGCCTGTCCCCTGGGGCCAACCCAGCGGGCAACCGATAAACTCATCTTT
23	TRDJ1	few	TRDV1	.	CALGELFLIGIIGLSHPNDKLIF	TGTGCTCTTGGGGAACTTTTCCTAATCGGAATCATTGGGCTCTCCCACCCCAACGATAAACTCATCTTT
16	TRDJ1	medium-sized	TRDV1	.	CALGERKIADTDKLIF	TGTGCTCTTGGGGAACGAAAAATAGCGGACACCGATAAACTCATCTTT
21	TRDJ3	medium-sized	TRDV2	TRDD3	CACDTVLGDMISSWDTRQMFF	TGTGCCTGTGACACCGTACTGGGGGATATGATAAGCTCCTGGGACACCCGACAGATGTTTTTC
21	TRDJ1	many	TRDV1	TRDD3	CALGENLLYWGIEEYTDKLIF	TGTGCTCTTGGGGAGAACCTATTGTACTGGGGGATAGAGGAGTACACCGATAAACTCATCTTT
18	TRDJ2	medium-sized	TRDV2	TRDD3	CACDPVLGDTNLTAQLFF	TGTGCCTGTGACCCCGTACTGGGGGATACAAATCTGACAGCACAACTCTTCTTT
22	TRDJ1	few	TRDV1	TRDD2	CALGELSLPTYEGAQITDKLIF	TGTGCTCTTGGGGAACTCTCACTTCCTACCTACGAGGGGGCCCAAATCACCGATAAACTCATCTTT
22	TRDJ3	few	TRDV2	TRDD3	CACDTFWGTGGHSSRGTRQMFF	TGTGCCTGTGACACCTTCTGGGGCACTGGGGGGCATAGCTCCCGGGGCACCCGACAGATGTTTTTC
21	TRDJ1	few	TRDV1	TRDD3	CAFGELTPHWGPPRRTDKLIF	TGTGCTTTTGGGGAACTAACTCCCCACTGGGGTCCTCCGCGTCGCACCGATAAACTCATCTTT
22	TRDJ1	medium-sized	TRDV1	TRDD3	CALGELEAFLLGGSPHTDKLIF	TGTGCTCTTGGGGAACTTGAGGCGTTTCTACTGGGGGGCTCCCCGCACACCGATAAACTCATCTTT
21	TRDJ1	medium-sized	TRDV1	TRDD3	CALGEGLVSTHKGYPTDKLIF	TGTGCTCTTGGGGAAGGGCTTGTATCAACCCACAAGGGATACCCAACCGATAAACTCATCTTT
18	TRDJ1	few	TRDV1	TRDD3	CALGTGNYWGKGTDKLIF	TGTGCTCTTGGAACGGGTAACTACTGGGGGAAGGGAACCGATAAACTCATCTTT
18	TRDJ1	.	TRDV1	.	CALGSPFLLGALTDKLIF	TGTGCTCTTGGGTCGCCCTTCCTACTGGGGGCCCTCACCGATAAACTCATCTTT
18	TRDJ1	medium-sized	TRDV1	TRDD3	CALGELALPGDRSDKLIF	TGTGCTCTTGGGGAACTTGCCCTACCGGGGGATAGATCCGATAAACTCATCTTT
22	TRDJ1	medium-sized	TRDV1	TRDD3	CALGELQEWGHWGIPYTDKLIF	TGTGCTCTTGGGGAACTGCAGGAATGGGGGCACTGGGGGATACCTTACACCGATAAACTCATCTTT
22	TRDJ1	medium-sized	TRDV1	TRDD3	CALGLPYPTKSGRSGGPDKLIF	TGTGCTCTTGGGTTACCCTACCCAACCAAGTCCGGTAGGTCTGGGGGACCGGATAAACTCATCTTT
21	TRDJ1	medium-sized	TRDV1	TRDD3	CALGEYENPPTGGQYTDKLIF	TGTGCTCTTGGGGAATACGAGAACCCGCCTACTGGGGGCCAGTACACCGATAAACTCATCTTT
17	TRDJ2	medium-sized	TRAV29/DV5	TRDD3	CAMSRYWGKSSTAQLFF	TGTGCTATGTCCCGGTACTGGGGGAAATCTTCGACAGCACAACTCTTCTTT